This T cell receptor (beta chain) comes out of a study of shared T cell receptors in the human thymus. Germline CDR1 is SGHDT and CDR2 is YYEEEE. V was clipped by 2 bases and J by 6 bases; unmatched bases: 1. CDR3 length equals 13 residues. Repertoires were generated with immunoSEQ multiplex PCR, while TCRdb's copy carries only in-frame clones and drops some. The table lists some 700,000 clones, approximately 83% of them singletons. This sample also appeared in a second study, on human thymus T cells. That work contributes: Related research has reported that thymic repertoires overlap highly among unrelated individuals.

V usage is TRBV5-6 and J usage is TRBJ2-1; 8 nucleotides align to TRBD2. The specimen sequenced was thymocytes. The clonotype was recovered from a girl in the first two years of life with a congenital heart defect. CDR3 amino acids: CASSLAGVNEQFF. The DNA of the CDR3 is TGTGCCAGCAGCTTAGCGGGGGTCAATGAGCAGTTCTTC.